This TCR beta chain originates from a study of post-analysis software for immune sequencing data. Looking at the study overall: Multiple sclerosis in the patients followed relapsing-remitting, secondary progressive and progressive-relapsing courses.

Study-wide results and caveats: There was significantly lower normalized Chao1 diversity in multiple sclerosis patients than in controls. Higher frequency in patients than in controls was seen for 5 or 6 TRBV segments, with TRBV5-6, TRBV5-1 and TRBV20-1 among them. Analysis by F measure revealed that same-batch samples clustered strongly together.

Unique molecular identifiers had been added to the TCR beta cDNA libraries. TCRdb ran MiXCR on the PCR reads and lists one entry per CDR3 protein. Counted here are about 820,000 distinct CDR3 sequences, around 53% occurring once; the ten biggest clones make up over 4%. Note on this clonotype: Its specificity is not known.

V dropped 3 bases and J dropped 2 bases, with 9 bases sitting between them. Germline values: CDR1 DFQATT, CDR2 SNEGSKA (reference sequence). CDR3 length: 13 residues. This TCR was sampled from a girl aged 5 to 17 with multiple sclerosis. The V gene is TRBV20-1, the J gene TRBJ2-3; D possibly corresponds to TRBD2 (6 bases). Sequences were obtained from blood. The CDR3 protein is CSASGRYTDTQYF. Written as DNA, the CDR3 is TGCAGTGCTAGCGGGAGATACACAGATACGCAGTATTTT.